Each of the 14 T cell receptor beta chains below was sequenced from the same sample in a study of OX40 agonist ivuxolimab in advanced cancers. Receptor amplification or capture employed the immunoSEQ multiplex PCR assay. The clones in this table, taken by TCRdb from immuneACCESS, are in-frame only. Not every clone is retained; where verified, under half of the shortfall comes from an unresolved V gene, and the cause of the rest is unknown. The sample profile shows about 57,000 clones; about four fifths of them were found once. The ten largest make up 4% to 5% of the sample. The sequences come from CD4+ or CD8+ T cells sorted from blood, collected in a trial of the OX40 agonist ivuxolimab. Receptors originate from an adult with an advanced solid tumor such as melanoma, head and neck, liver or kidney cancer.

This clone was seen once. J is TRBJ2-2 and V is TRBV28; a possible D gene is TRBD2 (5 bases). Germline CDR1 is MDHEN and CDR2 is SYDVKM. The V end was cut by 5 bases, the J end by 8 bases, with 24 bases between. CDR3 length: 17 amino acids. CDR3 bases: TGTGCCAGCAGTCGATCCGGGAACCCCCGCGTGGTGGGGGAGCTGTTTTTT. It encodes CASSRSGNPRVVGELFF.

CDR3 loop: CASLERAGSSYEQYF. For the CDR3, the DNA is TGTGCCAGCCTGGAGAGGGCAGGGAGCTCCTACGAGCAGTACTTC. The chain combines TRBV6-6 with TRBJ2-7; D may be TRBD1 or TRBD2 (5 bases each). The CDR3 extends over 15 amino acids. Trimming took off 8 bases at V and 0 bases at J, with 17 bases between the two ends. Germline V lookup: CDR1 MNHNY, CDR2 SVGAGI (reference sequence).

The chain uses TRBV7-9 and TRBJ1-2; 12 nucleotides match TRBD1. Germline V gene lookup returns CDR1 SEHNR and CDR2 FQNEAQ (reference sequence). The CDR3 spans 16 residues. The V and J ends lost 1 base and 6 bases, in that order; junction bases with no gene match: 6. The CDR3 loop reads CASSLGRDRGLHGYTF. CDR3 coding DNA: TGTGCCAGCAGCTTAGGTCGGGACAGGGGGCTACATGGCTACACCTTC.

The CDR3 loop is CASRGTASSYEQYF. CDR3 nucleotide sequence: TGTGCCAGCAGGGGGACCGCCAGCTCCTACGAGCAGTACTTC. The gene calls are TRBV28 and TRBJ2-7; perhaps D is TRBD1 or TRBD2 (5 bases each). Germline CDR1 and CDR2: MDHEN and SYDVKM. The CDR3 sequence is 14 residues long. V was clipped by 6 bases and J by 0 bases, with 12 bases between them.

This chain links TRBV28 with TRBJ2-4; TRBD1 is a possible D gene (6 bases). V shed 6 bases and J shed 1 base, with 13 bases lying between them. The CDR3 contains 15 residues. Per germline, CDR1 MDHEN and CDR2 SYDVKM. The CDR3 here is CASRGAEMAKNIQYF. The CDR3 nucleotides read TGTGCCAGCAGGGGGGCCGAGATGGCCAAAAACATTCAGTACTTC.

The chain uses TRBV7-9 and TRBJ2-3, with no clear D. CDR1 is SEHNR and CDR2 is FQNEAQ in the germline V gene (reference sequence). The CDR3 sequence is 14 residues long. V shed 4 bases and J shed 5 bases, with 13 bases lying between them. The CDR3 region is CASSSVGRVDTQYF. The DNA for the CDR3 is TGTGCCAGCAGCTCCGTCGGCCGGGTAGATACGCAGTATTTT.

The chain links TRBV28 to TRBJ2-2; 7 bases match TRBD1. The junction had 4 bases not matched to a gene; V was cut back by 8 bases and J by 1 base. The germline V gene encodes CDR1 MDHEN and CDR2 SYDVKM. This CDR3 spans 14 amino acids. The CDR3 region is CASGDSMNTGELFF. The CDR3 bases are TGTGCCAGCGGGGACAGTATGAACACCGGGGAGCTGTTTTTT. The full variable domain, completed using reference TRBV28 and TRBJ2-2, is DVKVTQSSRYLVKRTGEKVFLECVQDMDHENMFWYRQDPGLGLRLIYFSYDVKMKEKGDIPEGYSVSREKKERFSLILESASTNQTSMYLCASGDSMNTGELFFGEGSRLTVL.

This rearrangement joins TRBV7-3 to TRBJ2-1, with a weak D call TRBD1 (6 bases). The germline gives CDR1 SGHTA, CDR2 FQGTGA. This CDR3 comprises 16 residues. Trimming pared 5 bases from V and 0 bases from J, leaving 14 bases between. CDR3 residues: CASSAQGPISYNEQFF. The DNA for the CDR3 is TGTGCCAGCAGCGCACAGGGTCCCATCTCCTACAATGAGCAGTTCTTC.

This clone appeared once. CDR3 protein: CASSLTGTGLNGYTF. The CDR3 DNA reads TGTGCCAGCAGTCTAACCGGGACAGGGTTGAATGGCTACACCTTC. The rearrangement joins TRBV28 to TRBJ1-2, with 9 bases fitting TRBD1. Germline V gene lookup returns CDR1 MDHEN and CDR2 SYDVKM. Germline trimming cut 5 bases from V and 6 bases from J; bases unmatched to any gene: 10. The CDR3 is made up of 15 amino acids.

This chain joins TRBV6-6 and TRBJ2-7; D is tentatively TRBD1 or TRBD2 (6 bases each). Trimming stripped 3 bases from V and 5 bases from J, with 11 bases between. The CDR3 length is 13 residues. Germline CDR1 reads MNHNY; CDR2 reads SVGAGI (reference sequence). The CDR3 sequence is CASSYWGADEQYF. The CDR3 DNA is TGTGCCAGCAGTTATTGGGGGGCCGACGAGCAGTACTTC.

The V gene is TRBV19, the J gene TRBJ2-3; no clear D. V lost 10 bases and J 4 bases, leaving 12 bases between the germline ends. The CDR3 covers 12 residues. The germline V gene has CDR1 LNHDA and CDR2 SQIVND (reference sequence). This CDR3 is CATTAGADTQYF. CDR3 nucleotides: TGTGCCACAACGGCTGGGGCAGATACGCAGTATTTT.

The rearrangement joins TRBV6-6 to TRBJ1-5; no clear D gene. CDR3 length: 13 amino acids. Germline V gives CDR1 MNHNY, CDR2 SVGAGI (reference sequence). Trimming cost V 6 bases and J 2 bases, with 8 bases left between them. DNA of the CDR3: TGTGCCAGCAGCCCTACGGGCAATCAGCCCCAGCATTTT. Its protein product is CASSPTGNQPQHF.

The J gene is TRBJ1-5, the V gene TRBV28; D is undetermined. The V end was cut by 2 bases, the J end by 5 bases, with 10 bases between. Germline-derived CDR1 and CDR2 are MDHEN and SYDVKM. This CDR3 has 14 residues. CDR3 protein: CASSLGLGDQPQHF. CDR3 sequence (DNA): TGTGCCAGCAGTTTAGGATTGGGAGATCAGCCCCAGCATTTT.

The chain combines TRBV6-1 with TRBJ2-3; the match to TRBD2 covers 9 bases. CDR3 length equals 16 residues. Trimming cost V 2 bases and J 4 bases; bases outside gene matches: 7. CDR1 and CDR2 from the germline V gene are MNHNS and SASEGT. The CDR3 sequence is CASSERGGTSPDTQYF. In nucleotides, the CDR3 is TGTGCCAGCAGTGAAAGGGGAGGGACTAGCCCAGATACGCAGTATTTT.